This paragraph covers one T cell receptor beta chain sequence. Researchers ran immunoSEQ v3.0 at survey level. The method was immunoSEQ multiplex PCR; TCRdb's version includes in-frame clones alone and lacks a portion of them. The sample has 35,000 or so clones, about 93% seen once. This entry is derived from a study of long-term antiretroviral therapy in people with HIV. The CDR3 covers 16 residues. The germline V and J ends were trimmed by 0 bases and 3 bases, with 13 bases remaining between them. In germline, CDR1 is SGHRS, CDR2 YFSETQ. The TCR originated in a woman aged 45 to 65 with HIV. Sample: unsorted PBMCs, taken 4.1 years after starting antiretroviral therapy. The V and J genes are TRBV5-1 and TRBJ1-3; D remains ambiguous. The CDR3 sequence: CASSLALEGLGNTIYF. CDR3 sequence (DNA): TGCGCCAGCAGCTTGGCCCTTGAAGGGCTTGGAAACACCATATATTTT.